This T cell receptor beta chain was captured by sequencing in a study of shared clonotypes between healthy human individuals. CDR3 length equals 16 residues. Per the authors' pipeline: ImmunoSEQ output lacked quality scores and full-length reads, limiting matched filtering. TCRdb keeps only in-frame clones here, not all; method: immunoSEQ multiplex PCR. D and trimming come from the DNA, and the V and J calls and clone size come from that table. Counted here are 1,500,000 or so clones, about 96% occurring once; the ten biggest clones make up approximately 1.2%. To note about this clone: Its antigen is not identified.

Regarding the study as a whole: Sampling used blood alone; tissue repertoires probably differ. As a rule, naive subsets had a larger estimated richness than memory subsets.

The source material was naive CD4+ T cells sorted from blood. Subset noted: CD45RA+ positively selected. This receptor was taken from a man aged 25 to 45 in good health. The chain combines TRBV21-1 with TRBJ2-1; the table's D call, TRBD1, was not checked against the DNA. TRBV21-1 is designated a pseudogene. This CDR3 is CASSKGGPSSYNEQFF. The CDR3 DNA reads TGTGCCAGCAGCAAAGGGGGCCCGAGCTCCTACAATGAGCAGTTCTTC.